What follows is one T cell receptor (beta chain) and its context. This CDR3 comprises 15 residues. After removal of 4 bases from V and 6 bases from J, the junction contained 6 bases not matched to a gene. CDR1 MDHEN and CDR2 SYDVKM come from the germline V gene. The data were taken from a study of T cell changes during pregnancy in multiple sclerosis. The protocol was immunoSEQ multiplex PCR, while the TCRdb copy is restricted to in-frame clones and leaves out a portion. The profile covers roughly 70,000 clones, with roughly 92% appearing a single time and 2.5% to 3.5% taken by the ten largest. The sample here was peripheral blood, taken in the third trimester of pregnancy. The TCR was taken from a female donor in good health, enrolled as a control in a pregnancy study. The rearrangement links TRBV28 to TRBJ2-2, with 9 positions matching TRBD1. The CDR3 loop is CASSSTGGVAGELFF. Written as DNA, the CDR3 is TGTGCCAGCAGTTCGACAGGGGGGGTGGCCGGGGAGCTGTTTTTT. The full variable domain, rest sourced from reference TRBV28 and TRBJ2-2, is DVKVTQSSRYLVKRTGEKVFLECVQDMDHENMFWYRQDPGLGLRLIYFSYDVKMKEKGDIPEGYSVSREKKERFSLILESASTNQTSMYLCASSSTGGVAGELFFGEGSRLTVL.